A selection of T cell receptor beta chains follows, all from one sample in a study of blood T cell repertoires in COVID-19. Produced via immunoSEQ multiplex PCR; TCRdb's table is partial and in-frame only. Here the sample spans nearly 90,000 clones, more than 70% being singletons. Sequencing input: peripheral blood. The receptors were gathered from a man between 60 and 70 years old with acute or convalescent COVID-19. The CDR3 runs from the conserved cysteine through the conserved F or W. The D gene is left open where the match is weak. Not every row has a clone size; where given, it reads once, few, many or a size class.

TRBD2	TRBV3-1/TRBV3-2	TRBJ2-3	.	CASSQDAGGTDTQYF	TGTGCCAGCAGCCAAGATGCGGGGGGCACAGATACGCAGTATTTT
.	TRBV12-5	TRBJ2-7	few	CASGLRVSSYEQYF	TGTGCTAGTGGTTTAAGAGTTAGCTCCTACGAGCAGTACTTC
TRBD1	TRBV3-1/TRBV3-2	TRBJ1-1	.	CASSPSGTVGYLNTEAFF	TGTGCCAGCAGCCCCTCTGGGACAGTGGGTTATTTGAACACTGAAGCTTTCTTT
.	TRBV21-1	TRBJ2-1	.	CASSKATMCSGETMGRQFF	TGTGCCAGCAGCAAAGCGACAATGTGTAGCGGGGAGACCATGGGGAGGCAGTTCTTC
TRBD1	TRBV5-1	TRBJ2-5	.	CASSLGTGEKETQYF	TGCGCCAGCAGCTTGGGGACAGGGGAAAAGGAGACCCAGTACTTC
.	TRBV27	TRBJ2-7	.	CASWALTSTDSYEQYF	TGTGCCAGCTGGGCTTTAACATCGACGGACTCCTACGAGCAGTACTTC
TRBD1	TRBV4-1	TRBJ2-7	.	CASSQPDRGLSEQYF	TGCGCCAGCAGCCAGCCGGACAGGGGGCTAAGCGAGCAGTACTTC
TRBD2	TRBV2	TRBJ2-1	.	CASKVLAGGFNEQFF	TGTGCCAGCAAGGTGCTTGCGGGAGGGTTCAATGAGCAGTTCTTC
.	TRBV29-1	TRBJ2-7	.	CSVGTESYEQYF	TGCAGCGTTGGTACTGAGAGCTACGAGCAGTACTTC
TRBD1	TRBV5-1	TRBJ2-7	.	CASSPPDRANEQYF	TGCGCCAGCAGCCCTCCGGACAGGGCCAACGAGCAGTACTTC
TRBD1	TRBV4-1	TRBJ1-2	.	CASSQVRRTGGFYGYTF	TGCGCCAGCAGCCAAGTTCGGAGGACAGGGGGCTTCTATGGCTACACCTTC
TRBD2	TRBV5-6	TRBJ2-1	.	CASSLGTSDEQFF	TGTGCCAGCAGCCTCGGGACTAGTGATGAGCAGTTCTTC
.	TRBV10-2	TRBJ2-6	.	CASSEELSSGANVLTF	TGCGCCAGCAGTGAAGAGTTATCCTCTGGGGCCAACGTCCTGACTTTC
TRBD1	TRBV5-4	TRBJ1-4	few	CASSQRTGKLFF	TGTGCCAGCAGCCAACGGACAGGGAAACTGTTTTTT
TRBD1	TRBV19	TRBJ2-3	.	CASSFTGANTDTQYF	TGTGCCAGTAGTTTCACAGGGGCGAACACAGATACGCAGTATTTT
TRBD2	TRBV3-1/TRBV3-2	TRBJ2-2	once	CASSRSRRGLSGRVWGSGELFF	TGTGCCAGCAGCCGTAGTCGCCGAGGACTAAGCGGGAGGGTCTGGGGTTCCGGGGAGCTGTTTTTT
.	TRBV12-3/TRBV12-4	TRBJ1-2	.	CASRNRVLHGYTF	TGTGCCAGCAGGAACAGGGTTCTACATGGCTACACCTTC
.	TRBV7-2	TRBJ2-5	once	CASSPGRNQETQYF	TGTGCCAGCAGCCCAGGAAGAAACCAAGAGACCCAGTACTTC
.	TRBV7-2	TRBJ1-5	.	CASSLAGEGQPQHF	TGTGCCAGCAGCTTAGCAGGAGAGGGCCAGCCCCAGCATTTT
TRBD2	TRBV5-1	TRBJ2-7	.	CASSLNAGGLYEQYF	TGCGCCAGCAGCTTGAATGCGGGAGGACTCTACGAGCAGTACTTC
.	TRBV6-5	TRBJ2-5	.	CASSYIRGAETQYF	TGTGCCAGCAGTTACATCAGGGGGGCAGAGACCCAGTACTTC
.	TRBV2	TRBJ1-5	.	CASSFDRRSHQPQHF	TGTGCCAGCAGTTTCGACAGGCGGTCACACCAGCCCCAGCATTTT
.	TRBV10-3	TRBJ1-3	.	CAIREDSSSGNTIYF	TGTGCCATCAGAGAAGACAGTAGCTCTGGAAACACCATATATTTT
TRBD2	TRBV5-4	TRBJ2-1	.	CASKQGLASDEQFF	TGTGCCAGCAAGCAGGGACTAGCGTCTGATGAGCAGTTCTTC
TRBD1	TRBV2	TRBJ1-4	few	CASSPKGTVRTNEKLFF	TGTGCCAGCAGTCCCAAAGGGACAGTTAGAACTAATGAAAAACTGTTTTTT
TRBD1	TRBV5-1	TRBJ1-5	once	CASSLGQGLREPQHF	TGCGCCAGCAGCTTAGGACAGGGACTAAGGGAGCCCCAGCATTTT
.	TRBV9	TRBJ2-3	.	CASSVDHGDSTDTQYF	TGTGCCAGCAGCGTAGACCACGGGGATAGCACAGATACGCAGTATTTT